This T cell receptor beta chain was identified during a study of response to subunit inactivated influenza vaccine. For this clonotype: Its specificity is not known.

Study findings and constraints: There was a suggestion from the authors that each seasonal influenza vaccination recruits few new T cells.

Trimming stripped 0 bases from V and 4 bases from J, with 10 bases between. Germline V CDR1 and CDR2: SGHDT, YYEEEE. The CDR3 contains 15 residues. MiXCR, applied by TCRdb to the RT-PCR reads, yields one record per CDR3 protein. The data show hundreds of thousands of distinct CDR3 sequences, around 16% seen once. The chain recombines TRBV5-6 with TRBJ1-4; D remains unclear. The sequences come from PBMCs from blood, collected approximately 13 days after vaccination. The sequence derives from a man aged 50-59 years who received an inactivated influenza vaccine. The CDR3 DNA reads TGTGCCAGCAGCTTGGCCCTTGGGGTTAATGAAAAACTGTTTTTT. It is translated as CASSLALGVNEKLFF.